The 7 T cell receptor beta chains in this list originate from one sample, sequenced in a study of shared T cell receptors in the human thymus. Profiling relied on immunoSEQ multiplex PCR, and the TCRdb table lists in-frame clones only, not all of them. The sample yields approximately 760,000 clones, over 75% seen once. These sequences were also reported in another study, on human thymus T cells.

The sample comprised thymocytes. The receptor source for this set is a girl in the first two years of life with a congenital heart defect.

The chain combines TRBV5-1 with TRBJ2-7; TRBD2 matches at 7 bases. With 0 bases clipped from V and 0 bases from J, the junction kept 6 bases outside the gene matches. The CDR3 covers 16 residues. Germline V gene data show CDR1 as SGHRS and CDR2 as YFSETQ. CDR3 nucleotide sequence: TGCGCCAGCAGCTTGGGTGGGGGGGAGCCCTCCTACGAGCAGTACTTC. Translated, it gives CASSLGGGEPSYEQYF.

The chain joins TRBV10-2 to TRBJ2-1; maybe TRBD1 (5 bases). The CDR3 has 18 residues. From germline, CDR1 is WSHSY and CDR2 SAAADI. V was shortened by 2 bases and J by 3 bases, with 20 bases between the two germline ends. The CDR3 DNA is TGCGCCAGCAGTGAGCCAGGGCCGTATAAGCGCATCTACAATGAGCAGTTCTTC. It encodes CASSEPGPYKRIYNEQFF.

This chain joins TRBV6-5 and TRBJ1-2; maybe TRBD1 (5 bases). Germline CDR1 and CDR2: MNHEY and SVGAGI. The CDR3 is made up of 12 amino acids. V lost 7 bases, J lost 8 bases, and 14 bases lay in between. CDR3 sequence (DNA): TGTGCCAGCACAACCAGGGTCGACGGCTACACCTTC. Protein: CASTTRVDGYTF.

This chain joins TRBV7-8 and TRBJ2-5; D uncertain. The CDR3 is 12 residues long. V gave up 2 bases and J gave up 9 bases, with 10 bases separating them. Germline values: CDR1 SGHVS, CDR2 FQNEAQ. Here the CDR3 DNA reads TGTGCCAGCAGCTTACAGGTCACGGCCCAGTACTTC. Translation gives CASSLQVTAQYF.

This clone was counted between two and nine times. V is TRBV10-3 and J is TRBJ2-5, with a weak D call TRBD1 (6 bases). The V gene lost 5 bases and the J gene lost 1 base, with 11 bases spanning the gap. CDR3 length equals 14 residues. Germline CDR1 and CDR2: ENHRY and SYGVKD. The CDR3 coding sequence is TGTGCCATCAGTCCCGACAGGAGCCAAGAGACCCAGTACTTC. This encodes CAISPDRSQETQYF.

V gene TRBV5-6 combines with J gene TRBJ2-1, with a tentative D call TRBD1 (6 bases). V was clipped by 4 bases and J by 7 bases, with 15 bases between them. The germline gives CDR1 SGHDT, CDR2 YYEEEE. This CDR3 is built from 14 residues. For the CDR3, the DNA is TGTGCCAGCAGCATCTGGACAGATCGGAATGAGCAGTTCTTC. Translation gives CASSIWTDRNEQFF.

The V call is TRBV30, the J call TRBJ1-1; a possible D gene is TRBD1 (5 bases). Germline CDR1 is GTSNPN and CDR2 is SVGIG (reference sequence). CDR3 length: 16 amino acids. The V and J ends lost 2 bases and 7 bases respectively, with 23 bases between them. CDR3 sequence reads: CAWSPVLFGASIEAFF. CDR3 DNA: TGTGCCTGGAGTCCCGTTTTGTTTGGGGCAAGCATTGAAGCTTTCTTT.